This TCR beta chain was sequenced for a study of cytomegalovirus exposure and HLA in healthy donors. The PCR ran on 60 Vbeta and 13 Jbeta primers. As processed by the authors: Counted up in a later analysis, unique TCR beta chains came to about 80 million, with about 10 million shared. This table comes from immunoSEQ multiplex PCR, and its TCRdb copy is limited to in-frame clones, with some not included. The D gene and trimming were derived from the DNA, and the V and J assignments and clone size from that table. Of fewer than 250,000 clones listed, roughly 80% are singletons. The V gene end was trimmed by 8 bases and the J gene end by 0 bases; junction bases not matched to a gene: 5. CDR1 is MNHEY, CDR2 SVGAGI, per germline. The CDR3 totals 14 residues.

The TCR sequence derives from a middle-aged man in good health and CMV-seronegative. Sample: PBMCs. The chain carries TRBV6-5 and TRBJ2-7, with 9 bases that match TRBD1. Here the CDR3 reads CASSQQGASYEQYF. The CDR3 nucleotides read TGTGCCAGCTCCCAACAGGGGGCCTCCTACGAGCAGTACTTC.